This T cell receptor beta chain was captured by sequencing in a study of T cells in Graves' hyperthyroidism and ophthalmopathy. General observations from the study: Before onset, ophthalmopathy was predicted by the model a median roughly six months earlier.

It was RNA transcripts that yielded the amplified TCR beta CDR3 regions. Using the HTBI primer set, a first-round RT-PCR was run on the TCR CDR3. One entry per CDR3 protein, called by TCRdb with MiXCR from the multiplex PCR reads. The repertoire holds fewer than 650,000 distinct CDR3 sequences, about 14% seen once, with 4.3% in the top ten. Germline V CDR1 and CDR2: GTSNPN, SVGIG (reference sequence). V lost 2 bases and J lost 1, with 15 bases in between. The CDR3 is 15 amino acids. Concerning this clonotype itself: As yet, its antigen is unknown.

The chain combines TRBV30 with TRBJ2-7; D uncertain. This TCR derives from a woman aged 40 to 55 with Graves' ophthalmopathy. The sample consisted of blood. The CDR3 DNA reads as TGTGCCTGGAGTATTATCGGCCTACGATCCTACGAGCAGTACTTC. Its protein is CAWSIIGLRSYEQYF.